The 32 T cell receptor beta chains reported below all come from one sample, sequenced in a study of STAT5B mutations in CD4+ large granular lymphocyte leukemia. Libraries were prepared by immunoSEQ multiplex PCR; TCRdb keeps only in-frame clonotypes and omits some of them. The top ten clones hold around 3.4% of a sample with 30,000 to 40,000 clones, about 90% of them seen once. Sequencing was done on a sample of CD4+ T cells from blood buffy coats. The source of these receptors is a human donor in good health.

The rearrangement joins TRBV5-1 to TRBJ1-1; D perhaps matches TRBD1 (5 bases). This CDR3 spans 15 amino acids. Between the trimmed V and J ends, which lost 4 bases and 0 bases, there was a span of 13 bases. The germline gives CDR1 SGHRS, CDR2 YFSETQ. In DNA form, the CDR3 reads TGCGCCAGCAGCCCGGGACGGCTTATGAACACTGAAGCTTTCTTT. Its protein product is CASSPGRLMNTEAFF. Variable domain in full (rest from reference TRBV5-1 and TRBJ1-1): KAGVTQTPRYLIKTRGQQVTLSCSPISGHRSVSWYQQTPGQGLQFLFEYFSETQRNKGNFPGRFSGRQFSNSRSEMNVSTLELGDSALYLCASSPGRLMNTEAFFGQGTRLTVV.

The CDR3 nucleotides read TGTGCCAGCAGCCTCTCTCGGGGGGCCTCGGAGACCCAGTACTTC. The encoded protein is CASSLSRGASETQYF. This chain uses TRBV7-9 with TRBJ2-5; possibly TRBD2 for D (7 bases). The V end lost 5 bases, the J end lost 5 bases, and 18 bases lay between the germline ends. CDR3 length: 15 residues. Germline V gene data show CDR1 as SEHNR and CDR2 as FQNEAQ (reference sequence).

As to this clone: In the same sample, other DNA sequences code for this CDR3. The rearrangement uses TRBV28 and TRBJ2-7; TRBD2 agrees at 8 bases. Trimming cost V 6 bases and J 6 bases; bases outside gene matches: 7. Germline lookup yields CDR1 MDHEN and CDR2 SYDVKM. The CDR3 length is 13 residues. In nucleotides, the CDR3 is TGTGCCAGCAGGCGACACCGGGGGGGCGAGCAGTACTTC. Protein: CASRRHRGGEQYF.

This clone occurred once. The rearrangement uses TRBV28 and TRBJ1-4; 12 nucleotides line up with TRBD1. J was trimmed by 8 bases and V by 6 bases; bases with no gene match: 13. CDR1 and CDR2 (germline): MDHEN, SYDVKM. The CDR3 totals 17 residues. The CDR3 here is CASSPGTGGSLGEKLFF. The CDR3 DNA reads TGTGCCAGCAGCCCCGGGACAGGGGGCAGTCTAGGAGAAAAACTGTTTTTT. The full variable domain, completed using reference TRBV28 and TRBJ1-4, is DVKVTQSSRYLVKRTGEKVFLECVQDMDHENMFWYRQDPGLGLRLIYFSYDVKMKEKGDIPEGYSVSREKKERFSLILESASTNQTSMYLCASSPGTGGSLGEKLFFGSGTQLSVL.

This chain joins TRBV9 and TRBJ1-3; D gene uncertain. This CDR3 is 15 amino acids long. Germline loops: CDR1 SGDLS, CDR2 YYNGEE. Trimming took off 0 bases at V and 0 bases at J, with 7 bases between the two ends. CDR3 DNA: TGTGCCAGCAGCGTAGAGGCAGCCTCTGGAAACACCATATATTTT. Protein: CASSVEAASGNTIYF.

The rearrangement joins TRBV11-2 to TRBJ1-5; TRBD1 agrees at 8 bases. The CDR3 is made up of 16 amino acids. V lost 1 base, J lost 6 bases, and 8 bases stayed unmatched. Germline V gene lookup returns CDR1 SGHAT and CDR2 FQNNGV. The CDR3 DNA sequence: TGTGCCAGCAGCTTAGGAAGGTCAGGGGGCGTTCAGCCCCAGCATTTT. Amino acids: CASSLGRSGGVQPQHF. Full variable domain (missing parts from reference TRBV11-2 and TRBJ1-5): EAGVAQSPRYKIIEKRQSVAFWCNPISGHATLYWYQQILGQGPKLLIQFQNNGVVDDSQLPKDRFSAERLKGVDSTLKIQPAKLEDSAVYLCASSLGRSGGVQPQHFGDGTRLSIL.

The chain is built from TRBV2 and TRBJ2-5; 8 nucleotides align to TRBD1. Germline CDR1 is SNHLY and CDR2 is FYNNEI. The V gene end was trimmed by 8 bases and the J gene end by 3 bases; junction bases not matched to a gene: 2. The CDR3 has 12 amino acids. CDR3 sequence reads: CASGQGKETQYF. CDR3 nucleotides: TGTGCCAGCGGACAGGGCAAAGAGACCCAGTACTTC.

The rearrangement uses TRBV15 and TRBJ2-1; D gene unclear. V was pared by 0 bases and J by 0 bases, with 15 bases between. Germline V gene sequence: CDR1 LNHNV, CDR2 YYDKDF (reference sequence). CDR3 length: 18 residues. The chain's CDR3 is CATSRDRTGLGSYNEQFF. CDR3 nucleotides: TGTGCCACCAGCAGAGACAGGACGGGCCTCGGCTCCTACAATGAGCAGTTCTTC. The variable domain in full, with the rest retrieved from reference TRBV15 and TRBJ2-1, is DAMVIQNPRYQVTQFGKPVTLSCSQTLNHNVMYWYQQKSSQAPKLLFHYYDKDFNNEADTPDNFQSRRPNTSFCFLDIRSPGLGDTAMYLCATSRDRTGLGSYNEQFFGPGTRLTVL.

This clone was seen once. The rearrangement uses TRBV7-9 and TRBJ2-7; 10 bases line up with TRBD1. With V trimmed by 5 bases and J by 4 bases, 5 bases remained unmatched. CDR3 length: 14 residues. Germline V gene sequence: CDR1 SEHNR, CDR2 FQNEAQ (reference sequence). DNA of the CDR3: TGTGCCAGCAGCCCGGGACAGGGGAAGTACGAGCAGTACTTC. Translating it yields CASSPGQGKYEQYF.

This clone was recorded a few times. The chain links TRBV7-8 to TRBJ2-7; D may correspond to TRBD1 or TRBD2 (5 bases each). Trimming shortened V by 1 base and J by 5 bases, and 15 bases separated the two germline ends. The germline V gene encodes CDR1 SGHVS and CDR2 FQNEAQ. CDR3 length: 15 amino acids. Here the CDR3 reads CASSLGFGGVHEQYF. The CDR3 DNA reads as TGTGCCAGCAGCTTAGGGTTTGGGGGAGTCCACGAGCAGTACTTC.

CDR3 amino acids: CASGESSYEQYF. As DNA, the CDR3 is TGTGCCAGCGGGGAGAGCTCCTACGAGCAGTACTTC. The chain employs TRBV28 and TRBJ2-7; TRBD2 might be the D (5 bases). Germline V gives CDR1 MDHEN, CDR2 SYDVKM. Trimming took 8 bases from V and 0 from J, leaving 8 bases between them. This CDR3 comprises 12 residues.

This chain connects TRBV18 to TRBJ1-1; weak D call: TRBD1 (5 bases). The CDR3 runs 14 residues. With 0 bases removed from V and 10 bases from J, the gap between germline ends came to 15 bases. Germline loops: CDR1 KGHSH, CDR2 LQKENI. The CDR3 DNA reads TGTGCCAGCTCACCACCCAATTCAGGGTCTGTAGCTTTCTTT. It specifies CASSPPNSGSVAFF.

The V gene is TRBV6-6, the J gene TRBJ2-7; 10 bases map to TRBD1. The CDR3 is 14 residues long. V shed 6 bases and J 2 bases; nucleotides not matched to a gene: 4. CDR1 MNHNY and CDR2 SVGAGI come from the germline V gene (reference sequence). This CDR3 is CASSSGQGAYEQYF. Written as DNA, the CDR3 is TGTGCCAGCAGCTCTGGACAGGGGGCCTACGAGCAGTACTTC.

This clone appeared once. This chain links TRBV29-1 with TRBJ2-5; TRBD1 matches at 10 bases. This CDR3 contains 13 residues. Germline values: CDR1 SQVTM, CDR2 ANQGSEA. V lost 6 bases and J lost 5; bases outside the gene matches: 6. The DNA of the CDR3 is TGCAGCGTGACAGGGGGCTCTATGGAGACCCAGTACTTC. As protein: CSVTGGSMETQYF.

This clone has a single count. Here the CDR3 DNA reads TGTGCCAGCAGCTTGCTGACTAGCGGGAGTTACAATGAGCAGTTCTTC. The encoded protein is CASSLLTSGSYNEQFF. The chain has TRBV5-4 and TRBJ2-1, with 12 bases that match TRBD2. The ends lost 1 base at V and 4 bases at J; junction bases unmatched: 3. This CDR3 comprises 16 residues. The germline CDR1 and CDR2 sequences are SGHNT and YYREEE (reference sequence).

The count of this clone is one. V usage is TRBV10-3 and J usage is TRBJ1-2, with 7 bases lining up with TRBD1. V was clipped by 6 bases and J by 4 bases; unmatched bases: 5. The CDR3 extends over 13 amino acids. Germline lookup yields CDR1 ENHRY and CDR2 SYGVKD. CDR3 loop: CAISARDSYGYTF. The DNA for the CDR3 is TGTGCCATCAGCGCCAGGGACAGCTATGGCTACACCTTC.

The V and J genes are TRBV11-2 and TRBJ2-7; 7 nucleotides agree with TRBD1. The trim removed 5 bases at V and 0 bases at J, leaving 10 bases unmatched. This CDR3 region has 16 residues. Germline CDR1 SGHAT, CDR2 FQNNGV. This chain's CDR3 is CASSLSGTANSYEQYF. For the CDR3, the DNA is TGTGCCAGCAGCCTGTCCGGGACAGCCAACTCCTACGAGCAGTACTTC. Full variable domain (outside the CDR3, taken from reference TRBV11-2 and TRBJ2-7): EAGVAQSPRYKIIEKRQSVAFWCNPISGHATLYWYQQILGQGPKLLIQFQNNGVVDDSQLPKDRFSAERLKGVDSTLKIQPAKLEDSAVYLCASSLSGTANSYEQYFGPGTRLTVT.

CDR3: CASSVGQTYEQYF. The CDR3 DNA is TGTGCCAGCAGTGTAGGACAAACCTACGAGCAGTACTTC. This chain joins TRBV6-1 and TRBJ2-7; tentative D call: TRBD1 (5 bases). Germline loops: CDR1 MNHNS, CDR2 SASEGT. This CDR3 has 13 amino acids. Trimming removed 4 bases at V and 2 bases at J, with 9 bases between.

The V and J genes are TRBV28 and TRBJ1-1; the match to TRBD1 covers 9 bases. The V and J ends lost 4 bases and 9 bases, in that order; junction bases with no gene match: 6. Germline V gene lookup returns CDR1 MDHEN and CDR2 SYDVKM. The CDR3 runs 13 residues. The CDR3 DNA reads TGTGCCAGCAGTTCGGGACAGGGAAGGAAAGCTTTCTTT. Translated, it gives CASSSGQGRKAFF.

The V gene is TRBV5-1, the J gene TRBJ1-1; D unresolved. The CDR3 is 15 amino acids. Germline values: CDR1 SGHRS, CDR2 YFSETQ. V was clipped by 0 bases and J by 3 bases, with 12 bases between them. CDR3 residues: CASSLGRPRDTEAFF. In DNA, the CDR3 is TGCGCCAGCAGCTTGGGACGGCCAAGGGACACTGAAGCTTTCTTT.

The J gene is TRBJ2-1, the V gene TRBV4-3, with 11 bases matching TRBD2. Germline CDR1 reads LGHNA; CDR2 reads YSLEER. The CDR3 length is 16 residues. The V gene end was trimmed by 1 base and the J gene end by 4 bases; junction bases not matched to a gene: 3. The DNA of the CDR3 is TGCGCCAGCAGCCAAGTTAGCGGGAGGGGATACAATGAGCAGTTCTTC. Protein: CASSQVSGRGYNEQFF.

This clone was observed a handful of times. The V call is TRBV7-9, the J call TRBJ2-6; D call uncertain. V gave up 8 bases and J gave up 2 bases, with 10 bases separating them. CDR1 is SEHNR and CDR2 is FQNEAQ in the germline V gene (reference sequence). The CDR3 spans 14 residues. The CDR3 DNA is TGTGCCAGCGGCACTTACACTGGGGCCAACGTCCTGACTTTC. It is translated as CASGTYTGANVLTF.

The CDR3 spells CASSPGLESDTQYF. In DNA, the CDR3 is TGTGCCAGCAGCCCTGGACTAGAGTCAGATACGCAGTATTTT. The chain joins TRBV11-3 to TRBJ2-3, with 7 bases matching TRBD2. V was pared by 5 bases and J by 4 bases, with 6 bases of the junction left unmatched. Germline V gene sequence: CDR1 SGHNT, CDR2 YENEEA. The CDR3 spans 14 residues.

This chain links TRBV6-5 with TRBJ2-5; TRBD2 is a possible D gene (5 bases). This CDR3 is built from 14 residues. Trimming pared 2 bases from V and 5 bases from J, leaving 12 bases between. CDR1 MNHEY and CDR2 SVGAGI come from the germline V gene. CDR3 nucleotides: TGTGCCAGCAGTTACGGCGGAGGCGGGGAGACCCAGTACTTC. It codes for CASSYGGGGETQYF.

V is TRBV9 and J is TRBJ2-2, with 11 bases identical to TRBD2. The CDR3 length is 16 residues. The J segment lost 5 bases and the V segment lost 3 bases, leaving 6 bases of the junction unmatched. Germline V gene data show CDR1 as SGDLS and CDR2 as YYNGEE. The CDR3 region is CASSGGLAEGTGELFF. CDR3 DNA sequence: TGTGCCAGCAGCGGGGGACTAGCGGAGGGGACCGGGGAGCTGTTTTTT.

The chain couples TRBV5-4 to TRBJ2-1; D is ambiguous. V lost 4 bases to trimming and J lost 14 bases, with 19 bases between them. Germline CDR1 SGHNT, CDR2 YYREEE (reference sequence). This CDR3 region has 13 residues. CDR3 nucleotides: TGTGCCAGCAGCCCGGACGTAGAAGCAAAAGAGTTCTTC. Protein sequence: CASSPDVEAKEFF.

The CDR3 coding sequence is TGTGCCAGCGGGGGCACAGGGAACACCGGGGAGCTGTTTTTT. It codes for CASGGTGNTGELFF. The gene calls are TRBV2 and TRBJ2-2, with a tentative D call TRBD1 (6 bases). The CDR3 loop spans 14 amino acids. Per germline, CDR1 SNHLY and CDR2 FYNNEI. V dropped 8 bases and J dropped 1 base, with 11 bases sitting between them.

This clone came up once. For the CDR3, the DNA is TGTGCCAGCAGTTTATTGCCAGGGAACACCGGGGAGCTGTTTTTT. This codes for CASSLLPGNTGELFF. The chain combines TRBV27 with TRBJ2-2; no firm D call. The CDR3 totals 15 residues. Germline CDR1 reads MNHEY; CDR2 reads SMNVEV (reference sequence). Deletions cut 1 base from V and 1 base from J, with 7 bases between.

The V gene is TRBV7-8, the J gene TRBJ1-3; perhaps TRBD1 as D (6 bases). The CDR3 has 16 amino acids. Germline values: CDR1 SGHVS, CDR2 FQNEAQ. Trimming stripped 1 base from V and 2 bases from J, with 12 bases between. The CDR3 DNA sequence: TGTGCCAGCAGCTTAGGCCAGGGGAAGACTGGAAACACCATATATTTT. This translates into CASSLGQGKTGNTIYF.

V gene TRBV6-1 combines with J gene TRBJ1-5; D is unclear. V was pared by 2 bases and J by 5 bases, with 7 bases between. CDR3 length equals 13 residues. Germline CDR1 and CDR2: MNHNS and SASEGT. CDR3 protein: CASSERRDQPQHF. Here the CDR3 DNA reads TGTGCCAGCAGTGAACGGCGAGATCAGCCCCAGCATTTT.

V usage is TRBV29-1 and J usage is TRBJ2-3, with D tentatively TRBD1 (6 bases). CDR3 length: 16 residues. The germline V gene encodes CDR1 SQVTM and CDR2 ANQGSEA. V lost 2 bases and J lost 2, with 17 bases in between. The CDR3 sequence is CSVEMGQGFITDTQYF. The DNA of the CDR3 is TGCAGCGTTGAAATGGGCCAGGGGTTCATCACAGATACGCAGTATTTT.

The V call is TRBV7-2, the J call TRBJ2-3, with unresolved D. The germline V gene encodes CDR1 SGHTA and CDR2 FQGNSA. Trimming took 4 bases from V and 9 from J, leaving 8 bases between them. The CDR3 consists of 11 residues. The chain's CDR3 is CASSSTITQYF. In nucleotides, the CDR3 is TGTGCCAGCAGCTCTACGATCACGCAGTATTTT.